A selection of T cell receptor beta chains follows, all from one sample in a study of T cell changes during pregnancy in multiple sclerosis. The assay was immunoSEQ multiplex PCR, and TCRdb's table has in-frame clones only and misses some. The sample comprises about 60,000 clones, roughly 96% of which are singletons, and under 2.5% rests with the top ten. Material: CD8+ T cells from peripheral blood mononuclear cells, obtained after pregnancy. Source of these receptors: a female donor with multiple sclerosis, enrolled in a pregnancy study. The CDR3 runs from the conserved cysteine through the conserved F or W. A D gene is named only where the DNA matches it firmly.

TRBV4-1,TRBD2,TRBJ2-5,TGCGCCAGCAGCCAACGACTAGCGGGAGGAGGACAAGAGACCCAGTACTTC,CASSQRLAGGGQETQYF
TRBV15,TRBD2,TRBJ2-7,TGTGCCACCAGCAGAGAGGTAGCGGGAGACTTCGACGAGCAGTACTTC,CATSREVAGDFDEQYF
TRBV5-6,-,TRBJ2-3,TGTGCCAGCAGCTTGGGGGCTAGCAGCACAGATACGCAGTATTTT,CASSLGASSTDTQYF
TRBV11-2,-,TRBJ2-1,TGTGCCAGCAGCCACTTGTCCTACAATGAGCAGTTCTTC,CASSHLSYNEQFF
TRBV19,-,TRBJ2-1,TGTGCCAGTAGTATGACAGACAATGAGCAGTTCTTC,CASSMTDNEQFF
TRBV6-5,TRBD1,TRBJ2-1,TGTGCCAGCAGCACCGGGACAGGGAACAGTCGGCAGTTCTTC,CASSTGTGNSRQFF
TRBV4-1,-,TRBJ2-6,TGCGCCAGCAGGGCGCCGGGCTCTGGGGCCAACGTCCTGACTTTC,CASRAPGSGANVLTF
TRBV5-8,-,TRBJ2-7,TGTGCCAGCGTTGGCGGGGCGCACGAGCAGTACTTC,CASVGGAHEQYF
TRBV7-9,-,TRBJ2-2,TGTGCCAGCAGAAGGACAGACACAACCGGGGAGCTGTTTTTT,CASRRTDTTGELFF
TRBV7-8,-,TRBJ1-1,TGTGCCAGCAGCCTATCAGGGTTCCGGAACACTGAAGCTTTCTTT,CASSLSGFRNTEAFF
TRBV9,TRBD2,TRBJ2-3,TGTGCCAGCAGCGTCGCGGGAGCGGCAGATACGCAGTATTTT,CASSVAGAADTQYF
TRBV19,-,TRBJ2-1,TGTGCCAGTAGTATCCGGGTTTACAATGAGCAGTTCTTC,CASSIRVYNEQFF
TRBV27,-,TRBJ2-7,TGTGCCAGCAGTTTTGGTCGAATGAGTAACGAGCAGTACTTC,CASSFGRMSNEQYF
TRBV10-3,TRBD1,TRBJ1-1,TGTGCCATCAGCAACAGGGGGAACACTGAAGCTTTCTTT,CAISNRGNTEAFF
TRBV5-1,-,TRBJ1-5,TGCGCCAGCAGCTTGGCCGGGGTCGGCAATCAGCCCCAGCATTTT,CASSLAGVGNQPQHF